The 27 T cell receptor beta chains given below trace back to one sample, sequenced in a study of T cell repertoires in cytomegalovirus infection. TCRdb used MiXCR to reprocess the reads, holding one entry per CDR3 protein. This table has 550,000 to 700,000 distinct CDR3 sequences, about 40% appearing once. Their target antigens are unknown. The source was cultured PBMCs, collected from culture after CMV antigen stimulation. All receptors come from a human donor in good health (CMV status not recorded). Some clones in this sample may be carry-over from other donors' samples.

The chain combines TRBV6-6 with TRBJ2-1, with 8 nucleotides matching TRBD2. The CDR3 is 15 amino acids. V lost 6 bases and J lost 1; bases outside the gene matches: 5. Germline V CDR1 and CDR2: MNHNY, SVGAGI (reference sequence). The CDR3: CASRSSGMSYNEQFF. Written as DNA, the CDR3 is TGTGCCAGCAGAAGTAGCGGGATGTCCTACAATGAGCAGTTCTTC.

This clonotype was picked up one time. V gene TRBV5-1 combines with J gene TRBJ2-3, with 7 bases identical to TRBD1. CDR1 and CDR2 from the germline V gene are SGHRS and YFSETQ. The CDR3 has 15 amino acids. V gave up 3 bases and J gave up 3 bases; unmatched junction bases: 7. DNA of the CDR3: TGCGCCAGCAGCTCGGCGACAGGGTTGACAGATACGCAGTATTTT. This encodes CASSSATGLTDTQYF. The full variable domain, in which reference TRBV5-1 and TRBJ2-3 provide the parts outside the CDR3, is KAGVTQTPRYLIKTRGQQVTLSCSPISGHRSVSWYQQTPGQGLQFLFEYFSETQRNKGNFPGRFSGRQFSNSRSEMNVSTLELGDSALYLCASSSATGLTDTQYFGPGTRLTVL.

The table lists this clonotype with a few counts. The chain uses TRBV7-2 and TRBJ2-3; D not certain. Germline CDR1 reads SGHTA; CDR2 reads FQGNSA. The CDR3 has 14 residues. V gave up 0 bases and J gave up 4 bases, with 8 bases separating them. CDR3 sequence (DNA): TGTGCCAGCAGCTTAGCGCTGGGTCCAGATACGCAGTATTTT. Its translation is CASSLALGPDTQYF.

V usage is TRBV18 and J usage is TRBJ2-1, with 9 bases aligning to TRBD1. The CDR3 length is 15 residues. Looked up from germline, CDR1 is KGHSH and CDR2 is LQKENI. J gave up 7 bases and V 2 bases, and 6 bases lay outside the gene matches. The DNA of the CDR3 is TGTGCCAGCTCACCAACCACGGACAGGGGAAATGAGCAGTTCTTC. It yields the protein CASSPTTDRGNEQFF.

This chain's CDR3 is CASSWTTKRGRYF. CDR3 DNA sequence: TGTGCCAGCAGTTGGACTACCAAGAGAGGCCGGTACTTC. This chain connects TRBV6-2 or TRBV6-3 to TRBJ2-5, with D maybe TRBD2 (6 bases). Germline V gives CDR1 MNHEY, CDR2 SVGEGT. This CDR3 has 13 amino acids. V shed 4 bases and J shed 13 bases, with 19 bases lying between them.

This clonotype has a handful of counts. This chain links TRBV7-2 with TRBJ2-3, with D hard to call. The germline V and J ends were trimmed by 5 bases and 6 bases, with 9 bases remaining between them. CDR1 and CDR2 (germline): SGHTA, FQGNSA. CDR3 length: 12 amino acids. This CDR3 is CASSQVQDTQYF. Written as DNA, the CDR3 is TGTGCCAGCAGCCAAGTGCAGGATACGCAGTATTTT.

The chain recombines TRBV28 with TRBJ1-1; 10 bases map to TRBD1. Germline assignment: CDR1 MDHEN and CDR2 SYDVKM. The CDR3 runs 12 residues. The trim removed 9 bases at V and 5 bases at J, leaving 3 bases unmatched. The chain's CDR3 is CASRTGGTEAFF. As DNA, the CDR3 is TGTGCCAGTCGGACAGGGGGGACTGAAGCTTTCTTT.

The CDR3 loop is CASSSPGQGARTAFF. The CDR3 DNA sequence: TGTGCCAGCAGTTCCCCAGGACAGGGGGCGCGTACCGCTTTCTTT. The rearrangement joins TRBV27 to TRBJ1-1; 11 nucleotides line up with TRBD1. Germline trimming cut 4 bases from V and 11 bases from J; bases unmatched to any gene: 12. The CDR3 runs 15 residues. From germline, CDR1 is MNHEY and CDR2 SMNVEV (reference sequence).

CDR3 sequence (DNA): TGTGCCAGCGCGTACTCTGGGGCTAGTCCCGAGACCCAGTACTTC. It is translated as CASAYSGASPETQYF. This chain links TRBV9 with TRBJ2-5, with D possibly matching TRBD1 (5 bases). V was trimmed by 7 bases and J by 5 bases, leaving 21 bases between them. The CDR3 length is 15 residues. Germline CDR1 and CDR2: SGDLS and YYNGEE.

This clonotype was counted only a few times. The chain is built from TRBV18 and TRBJ2-7, with TRBD2 matching over 7 bases. The V segment lost 3 bases and the J segment 3 bases; nucleotides outside the gene matches: 2. The CDR3 is 13 amino acids. Germline V gives CDR1 KGHSH, CDR2 LQKENI. The CDR3 region is CASSPTSDYEQYF. The CDR3 bases are TGTGCCAGCTCACCTACTAGCGACTACGAGCAGTACTTC.

The J gene is TRBJ2-7, the V gene TRBV6-1; D possibly corresponds to TRBD1 (6 bases). The CDR3 runs 14 residues. Trimming stripped 5 bases from V and 2 bases from J, with 13 bases between. Germline CDR1 and CDR2: MNHNS and SASEGT. The DNA of the CDR3 is TGTGCCAGCAGTTTTGGACAGCTCCCCTACGAGCAGTACTTC. As protein: CASSFGQLPYEQYF.

This clonotype came up a few times. The gene calls are TRBV7-6 and TRBJ2-6, with D uncertain. Germline CDR1 SGHVS, CDR2 FNYEAQ. Deletions cut 3 bases from V and 0 bases from J, with 9 bases between. This CDR3 comprises 16 residues. CDR3 DNA: TGTGCCAGCAGCTTCAGACGGAGCTCTGGGGCCAACGTCCTGACTTTC. This translates into CASSFRRSSGANVLTF.

This clonotype occurred a few times. The J gene is TRBJ2-1, the V gene TRBV20-1; 10 nucleotides agree with TRBD2. The J segment lost 6 bases and the V segment lost 5 bases, leaving 10 bases of the junction unmatched. This CDR3 has 15 amino acids. Germline CDR1 and CDR2: DFQATT and SNEGSKA (reference sequence). CDR3 residues: CSAVPLAGLPNEQFF. The CDR3 nucleotides read TGCAGTGCTGTACCACTAGCGGGACTTCCCAATGAGCAGTTCTTC.

The chain is built from TRBV23-1 and TRBJ1-4; a weak D match, TRBD1 (5 bases). TRBV23-1 qualifies as an ORF whose function is uncertain. The V end was cut by 0 bases, the J end by 7 bases, with 9 bases between. The CDR3 has 14 residues. The CDR3: CASSQSSQGEKLFF. The CDR3 region has the DNA TGCGCCAGCAGTCAATCGAGTCAGGGTGAAAAACTGTTTTTT.

This clonotype occurred many times. The J gene is TRBJ1-1, the V gene TRBV7-9; perhaps TRBD1 as D (6 bases). The V end lost 5 bases, the J end lost 1 base, and 14 bases lay between the germline ends. Germline-derived CDR1 and CDR2 are SEHNR and FQNEAQ (reference sequence). The CDR3 spans 15 residues. Here the CDR3 reads CASSPQGVGNTEAFF. The CDR3 nucleotides read TGTGCCAGCAGCCCACAGGGTGTGGGGAACACTGAAGCTTTCTTT.

This chain links TRBV3-1 with TRBJ2-7, with D uncertain. V gave up 1 base and J gave up 7 bases, with 11 bases separating them. Germline CDR1 reads LGHDT; CDR2 reads YNNKEL (reference sequence). This CDR3 is 13 amino acids long. The CDR3 sequence: CASSQGSPGEQYF. In DNA, the CDR3 is TGTGCCAGCAGCCAAGGGTCCCCCGGGGAGCAGTACTTC.

V gene TRBV10-3 combines with J gene TRBJ2-3, with TRBD2 matching 11 bases. This CDR3 region has 16 residues. Germline CDR1 ENHRY, CDR2 SYGVKD. V trimming: 5 bases; J trimming: 4 bases; junction bases outside the gene matches: 8. The CDR3 bases are TGTGCCATCAGTCCGGGACTAGCGGTAGCCCCAGATACGCAGTATTTT. This translates into CAISPGLAVAPDTQYF.

This clonotype showed up just a few times. This chain joins TRBV7-2 and TRBJ2-7; a weak D match, TRBD2 (5 bases). CDR3 length: 14 amino acids. In germline, CDR1 is SGHTA, CDR2 FQGNSA. V shed 7 bases and J shed 2 bases, with 15 bases lying between them. CDR3 in DNA: TGTGCCAGCACACGATCCGGGGAGCCCTACGAGCAGTACTTC. This sequence encodes CASTRSGEPYEQYF.

This clonotype was seen only a few times. CDR3 nucleotides: TGTGCCAGCAGTTTAGTTGCCCGAGGGACCGGGGAGCTGTTTTTT. As protein: CASSLVARGTGELFF. The V gene is TRBV12-3 or TRBV12-4, the J gene TRBJ2-2; possible D gene TRBD2, 5 bases. V was trimmed by 1 base and J by 5 bases, leaving 11 bases between them. There are 15 residues in the CDR3.

On this clonotype itself: Its ends do not fully match the called genes, so a read error is possible. This chain's CDR3 is CASSLAQGNTGELFF. CDR3 bases: TGTGCCAGCAGCTTGGCCCAGGGGAACACCGGGGAGCTGTTTTTT. The V call is TRBV5-3, the J call TRBJ2-2, with TRBD1 as a possible D gene (5 bases). TRBV5-3 is sorted into the ORF group, with uncertain function. CDR3 length: 15 residues.

In this sample, this clonotype turned up a few times. The chain recombines TRBV19 with TRBJ1-3; D possibly corresponds to TRBD1 (6 bases). This CDR3 is 14 amino acids long. The ends were cut back, 7 bases at V and 6 bases at J, with 16 bases in the middle. The germline gives CDR1 LNHDA, CDR2 SQIVND (reference sequence). The CDR3 sequence: CASIPGELVNTIYF. CDR3 in DNA: TGTGCCAGTATACCAGGGGAGCTTGTAAACACCATATATTTT. The complete variable domain, with remaining parts taken from reference TRBV19 and TRBJ1-3, reads DGGITQSPKYLFRKEGQNVTLSCEQNLNHDAMYWYRQDPGQGLRLIYYSQIVNDFQKGDIAEGYSVSREKKESFPLTVTSAQKNPTAFYLCASIPGELVNTIYFGEGSWLTVV.

The chain carries TRBV12-3 or TRBV12-4 and TRBJ2-2, with 10 nucleotides matching TRBD2. With 8 bases clipped from V and 5 bases from J, the junction kept 5 bases outside the gene matches. The CDR3 is made up of 14 amino acids. CDR3 protein: CASQREGRTGELFF. CDR3 DNA sequence: TGTGCCAGCCAGCGGGAGGGAAGAACCGGGGAGCTGTTTTTT.

This clonotype was seen once. The chain employs TRBV7-8 and TRBJ1-6; a possible D gene is TRBD1 (6 bases). CDR3 length equals 15 residues. Germline values: CDR1 SGHVS, CDR2 FQNEAQ. Trimming shortened V by 5 bases and J by 9 bases, and 17 bases separated the two germline ends. DNA of the CDR3: TGTGCCAGCAGCATATCGACAGGTTACCCTTCACCCCTCCACTTT. Encoded protein: CASSISTGYPSPLHF.

The rearrangement uses TRBV19 and TRBJ2-1; D uncertain. CDR3 length: 15 residues. Germline-derived CDR1 and CDR2 are LNHDA and SQIVND (reference sequence). The V gene lost 5 bases and the J gene lost 0 bases, with 11 bases spanning the gap. CDR3 region: CASSPHSSSYNEQFF. DNA for the CDR3: TGTGCCAGTAGTCCCCACTCTAGCTCCTACAATGAGCAGTTCTTC. Based on the CDR3 plus reference TRBV19 and TRBJ2-1, the full variable domain is DGGITQSPKYLFRKEGQNVTLSCEQNLNHDAMYWYRQDPGQGLRLIYYSQIVNDFQKGDIAEGYSVSREKKESFPLTVTSAQKNPTAFYLCASSPHSSSYNEQFFGPGTRLTVL.

This chain links TRBV12-5 with TRBJ2-1, with D unresolved. This CDR3 region has 16 residues. Trimming pared 7 bases from V and 0 bases from J, leaving 16 bases between. Germline lookup yields CDR1 LGHNT and CDR2 FRNRAP. CDR3 in amino acids: CASAPKASSSYNEQFF. CDR3 nucleotides: TGTGCTAGTGCCCCGAAGGCCTCCAGCTCCTACAATGAGCAGTTCTTC.

This clonotype was seen just once. This rearrangement joins TRBV10-3 to TRBJ2-7; TRBD1 matches at 9 bases. J was trimmed by 0 bases and V by 0 bases; bases with no gene match: 3. CDR1 is ENHRY, CDR2 SYGVKD, per germline. The CDR3 loop spans 16 amino acids. The CDR3: CAISESDRGVSYEQYF. The CDR3 bases are TGTGCCATCAGTGAGTCAGACAGGGGGGTCTCCTACGAGCAGTACTTC.

V is TRBV28 and J is TRBJ2-7; TRBD1 matches 9 bases. J was trimmed by 3 bases and V by 6 bases; bases with no gene match: 12. The CDR3 runs to 16 residues. Germline CDR1 MDHEN, CDR2 SYDVKM. The CDR3 region is CASRSPEGQGYYEQYF. The CDR3 DNA sequence: TGTGCCAGCAGGTCGCCAGAGGGACAGGGTTACTACGAGCAGTACTTC.